This T cell receptor (beta chain) was recovered during a study of follicular helper T cells after annual influenza vaccination. Study-wide points: Just roughly 9-22% of cells analyzed had recovered productive TCRB sequences.

Time point of the sample: 2015-2016 season, pre-vaccination. Cells are cTfh (non-naive CD4+CXCR5+PD-1+), split by ICOS and CD38 into double-positive or double-negative. The germline V gene has CDR1 SGHTA and CDR2 FQGNSA. Trimming removed 6 bases from V and 2 bases from J, with 6 bases in between. The CDR3 has 12 amino acids. Comments on this clone: Its antigen is currently unknown.

The protocol was immunoSEQ multiplex PCR, while the TCRdb copy is restricted to in-frame clones and leaves out a portion. The data show 12,000 or so clones, with over 70% seen just once and 3.5% to 4.5% held by the top ten. The sequencing here drew on CXCR5+ CD38- circulating T follicular helper cells from blood, taken on the day of influenza vaccination. Subset specified: circulating Tfh, non-naive CD4+CXCR5+PD-1+ (ICOS+CD38+ or ICOS-CD38-). The chain couples TRBV7-2 to TRBJ2-3; D is unresolved. This sequence was found in an adult who received the influenza vaccine. CDR3 sequence reads: CASRPHTDTQYF. The CDR3 DNA reads TGTGCCAGCAGACCGCACACAGATACGCAGTATTTT.